The 19 T cell receptor beta chains below come from one sample, sequenced in a study of Graves' ophthalmopathy and Graves' hyperthyroidism. The study amplified TCR beta CDR3 regions using RNA transcripts. Amplification began with first-round RT-PCR using HTBI primers, then second-round multiplex PCR was performed. One entry per CDR3 protein results from TCRdb running MiXCR on the multiplex PCR reads. The data contain roughly 500,000 distinct CDR3 sequences, about 15% of them singletons. The source material was blood. The origin of the receptors is a woman aged 25-40 years with Graves' ophthalmopathy.

This clonotype was seen ten or more times. V and J are TRBV24-1 and TRBJ2-5; D gene ambiguous. V gave up 7 bases and J gave up 6 bases, with 11 bases separating them. There are 12 residues in the CDR3. Germline lookup yields CDR1 KGHDR and CDR2 SFDVKD. The CDR3 loop reads CATSVTSKTQYF. The DNA of the CDR3 is TGTGCCACCAGCGTCACCTCGAAGACCCAGTACTTC.

This rearrangement joins TRBV30 to TRBJ2-2; D is unclear. Germline CDR1 reads GTSNPN; CDR2 reads SVGIG (reference sequence). The CDR3 totals 12 residues. V lost 2 bases and J lost 6, with 7 bases in between. The CDR3 reads CAWSSLPGELFF. The CDR3 DNA reads as TGTGCCTGGAGTTCCCTACCCGGGGAGCTGTTTTTT.

This clonotype occurred many times. The V call is TRBV6-5, the J call TRBJ2-5; either TRBD1 or TRBD2 may supply D (5 bases each). CDR3 length equals 15 residues. CDR1 and CDR2 (germline): MNHEY, SVGAGI. Trimming took off 2 bases at V and 5 bases at J, with 15 bases between the two ends. CDR3 nucleotides: TGTGCCAGCAGTTACGTATCAGGGAGTCGGGAGACCCAGTACTTC. It encodes CASSYVSGSRETQYF.

This clonotype was counted many times. The V and J genes are TRBV29-1 and TRBJ2-5; 12 bases align to TRBD1. Trimming at V came to 0 bases and at J to 5 bases, leaving 4 bases not matched to a gene. The CDR3 has 15 residues. Germline values: CDR1 SQVTM, CDR2 ANQGSEA. The CDR3 protein is CSVEEGTGGWETQYF. The CDR3 DNA is TGCAGCGTTGAAGAAGGGACAGGGGGCTGGGAGACCCAGTACTTC.

This clonotype appeared many times. V and J are TRBV7-2 and TRBJ2-5; D is possibly TRBD2 (5 bases). Germline-derived CDR1 and CDR2 are SGHTA and FQGNSA. Between the trimmed V and J ends, which lost 1 base and 4 bases, there was a span of 7 bases. The CDR3 runs 13 residues. The CDR3: CASSLGLLETQYF. CDR3 coding DNA: TGTGCCAGCAGCTTAGGACTACTAGAGACCCAGTACTTC.

The sample holds many counts of this clonotype. The J gene is TRBJ1-1, the V gene TRBV27, with a weak D call TRBD1 (5 bases). This CDR3 is 14 amino acids long. V was clipped by 5 bases and J by 5 bases, with 15 bases between them. CDR1 MNHEY and CDR2 SMNVEV come from the germline V gene (reference sequence). CDR3 sequence reads: CASSAYQGGTEAFF. The CDR3 region has the DNA TGTGCCAGCAGTGCGTACCAGGGTGGGACTGAAGCTTTCTTT.

The chain is built from TRBV28 and TRBJ2-7; the match to TRBD1 covers 9 bases. The CDR3 contains 16 residues. The trim removed 5 bases at V and 0 bases at J, leaving 8 bases unmatched. The germline V gene has CDR1 MDHEN and CDR2 SYDVKM. The CDR3 sequence is CASSLFGTGSSYEQYF. In DNA form, the CDR3 reads TGTGCCAGCAGTCTCTTTGGGACAGGGAGCTCCTACGAGCAGTACTTC.

This clonotype was recorded at least ten times. The chain recombines TRBV12-3 or TRBV12-4 with TRBJ2-5; TRBD1 matches at 10 bases. This CDR3 region has 14 residues. V shed 7 bases, J shed 3 bases, and the junction held 5 bases outside the gene matches. This CDR3 reads CASIEGQGKETQYF. The CDR3 bases are TGTGCCAGCATCGAGGGACAGGGGAAAGAGACCCAGTACTTC.

The sample holds many counts of this clonotype. The CDR3 is CASSYGTYPYEQYF. The CDR3 DNA is TGTGCCAGCAGTTACGGGACCTACCCCTACGAGCAGTACTTC. The chain combines TRBV6-2 or TRBV6-3 with TRBJ2-7; D may be TRBD1 or TRBD2 (5 bases each). Trimming took off 2 bases at V and 2 bases at J, with 10 bases between the two ends. Germline CDR1 reads MNHEY; CDR2 reads SVGEGT. The CDR3 has 14 amino acids.

The sample holds many counts of this clonotype. The chain carries TRBV5-6 and TRBJ1-1; 7 positions match TRBD1. V was clipped by 5 bases and J by 5 bases; unmatched bases: 6. The CDR3 consists of 13 residues. CDR1 is SGHDT and CDR2 is YYEEEE in the germline V gene. The CDR3 spells CASSRDRRTEAFF. CDR3 bases: TGTGCCAGCAGTCGGGACAGACGGACTGAAGCTTTCTTT.

The CDR3 DNA reads as TGTGCCACCAGCAGGGCTATAAGGGAGACCCAGTACTTC. Protein product: CATSRAIRETQYF. The genes are TRBV15 and TRBJ2-5; D ambiguous. V lost 3 bases, J lost 5 bases, and 10 bases lay in between. Germline CDR1 and CDR2: LNHNV and YYDKDF (reference sequence). This CDR3 region has 13 residues.

Written as DNA, the CDR3 is TGTGCCAGCAGTTTAAGACAGGACGGCACCGGGGAGCTGTTTTTT. Translating gives CASSLRQDGTGELFF. The chain uses TRBV27 and TRBJ2-2, with D possibly being TRBD1 (6 bases). CDR1 MNHEY and CDR2 SMNVEV come from the germline V gene (reference sequence). Deletions cut 2 bases from V and 4 bases from J, with 11 bases between. The CDR3 loop spans 15 amino acids.

The chain links TRBV30 to TRBJ1-1, with 7 bases identical to TRBD1. The length of the CDR3 is 13 residues. V was pared by 1 base and J by 3 bases, with 2 bases of the junction left unmatched. CDR1 is GTSNPN, CDR2 SVGIG, per germline (reference sequence). The CDR3 reads CAWSGQGYTEAFF. The CDR3, as DNA: TGTGCCTGGAGTGGACAGGGTTACACTGAAGCTTTCTTT.

Many counts were recorded for this clonotype. The chain combines TRBV12-3 or TRBV12-4 with TRBJ1-5; 11 bases align to TRBD1. The V gene end was trimmed by 8 bases and the J gene end by 6 bases; junction bases not matched to a gene: 3. The CDR3 is 13 residues long. The CDR3 reads CASGGTGGQPQHF. In DNA, the CDR3 is TGTGCCAGCGGCGGGACAGGGGGTCAGCCCCAGCATTTT.

The chain is built from TRBV20-1 and TRBJ2-7; D assignment may be TRBD1 or TRBD2 (5 bases each). Germline V gene data show CDR1 as DFQATT and CDR2 as SNEGSKA (reference sequence). The germline V and J ends were trimmed by 3 bases and 0 bases, with 12 bases remaining between them. The CDR3 contains 14 residues. The DNA for the CDR3 is TGCAGTGCTAGGGGGACGGTTAGCTCCTACGAGCAGTACTTC. Amino acids: CSARGTVSSYEQYF.

At least ten counts were recorded for this clonotype. V usage is TRBV7-3 and J usage is TRBJ2-6; D not certain. This CDR3 is 15 amino acids long. Germline CDR1 and CDR2: SGHTA and FQGTGA. Trimming took off 5 bases at V and 0 bases at J, with 8 bases between the two ends. Here the CDR3 DNA reads TGTGCCAGCAGCCCAGAGGACTCTGGGGCCAACGTCCTGACTTTC. As protein: CASSPEDSGANVLTF.

The chain is built from TRBV6-1 and TRBJ1-6; D is undetermined. Trimming stripped 5 bases from V and 9 bases from J, with 20 bases between. The CDR3 runs to 16 residues. Germline V lookup: CDR1 MNHNS, CDR2 SASEGT. The CDR3 DNA reads TGTGCCAGCAGTACCCTACGGGAGGGTGGGGTTTCACCCCTCCACTTT. As protein: CASSTLREGGVSPLHF.

This clonotype came up many times. The rearrangement joins TRBV4-1 to TRBJ2-5, with D tentatively TRBD1 (5 bases). Germline lookup yields CDR1 MGHRA and CDR2 YSYEKL. The CDR3 consists of 16 residues. Trimming pared 4 bases from V and 5 bases from J, leaving 20 bases between. For the CDR3, the DNA is TGCGCCAGCAGCCCACGACAGTTCAGGGTCGGCGAGACCCAGTACTTC. This translates into CASSPRQFRVGETQYF.

This clonotype has ten or more counts. The gene calls are TRBV30 and TRBJ1-1; D is uncertain. The CDR3 contains 11 residues. The germline gives CDR1 GTSNPN, CDR2 SVGIG (reference sequence). Trimming shortened V by 2 bases and J by 6 bases, and 7 bases separated the two germline ends. In DNA form, the CDR3 reads TGTGCCTGGAGTAGGGTTGCTGAAGCTTTCTTT. It yields the protein CAWSRVAEAFF.